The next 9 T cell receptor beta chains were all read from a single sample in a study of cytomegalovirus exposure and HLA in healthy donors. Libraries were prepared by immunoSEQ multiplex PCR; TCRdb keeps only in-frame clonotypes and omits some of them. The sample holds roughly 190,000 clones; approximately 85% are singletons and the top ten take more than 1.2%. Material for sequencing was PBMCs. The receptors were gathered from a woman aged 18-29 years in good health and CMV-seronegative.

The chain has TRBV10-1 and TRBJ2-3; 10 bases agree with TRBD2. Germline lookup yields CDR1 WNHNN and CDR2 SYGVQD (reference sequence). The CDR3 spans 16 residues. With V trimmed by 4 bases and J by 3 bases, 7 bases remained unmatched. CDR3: CASSGGASGGTDTQYF. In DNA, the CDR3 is TGCGCCAGCAGTGGAGGGGCTAGCGGGGGAACAGATACGCAGTATTTT.

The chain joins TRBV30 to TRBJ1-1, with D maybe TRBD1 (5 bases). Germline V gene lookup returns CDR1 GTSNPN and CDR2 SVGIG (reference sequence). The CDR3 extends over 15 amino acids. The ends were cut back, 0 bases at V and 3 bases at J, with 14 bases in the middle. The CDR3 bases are TGTGCCTGGAGTGTAGCGCTCAGGGTGGACACTGAAGCTTTCTTT. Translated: CAWSVALRVDTEAFF.

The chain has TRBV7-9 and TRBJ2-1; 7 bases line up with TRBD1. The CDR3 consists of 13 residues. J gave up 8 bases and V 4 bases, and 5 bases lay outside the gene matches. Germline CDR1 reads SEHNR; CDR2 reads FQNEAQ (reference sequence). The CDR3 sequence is CASSSDRMYEQFF. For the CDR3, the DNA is TGTGCCAGCAGCTCGGACAGGATGTATGAGCAGTTCTTC.

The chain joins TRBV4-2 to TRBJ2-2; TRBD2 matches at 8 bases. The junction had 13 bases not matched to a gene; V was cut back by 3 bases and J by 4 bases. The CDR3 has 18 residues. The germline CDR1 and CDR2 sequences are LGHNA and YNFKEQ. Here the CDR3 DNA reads TGTGCCAGCAGCCACTCGGGAGGGCGGGAGCTGTCCACCGGGGAGCTGTTTTTT. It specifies CASSHSGGRELSTGELFF.

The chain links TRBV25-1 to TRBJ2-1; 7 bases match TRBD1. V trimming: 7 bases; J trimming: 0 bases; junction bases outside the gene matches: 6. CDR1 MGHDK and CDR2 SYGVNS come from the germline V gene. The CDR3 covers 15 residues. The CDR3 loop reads CASTRQGSSYNEQFF. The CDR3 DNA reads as TGTGCCAGCACCAGACAGGGAAGCTCCTACAATGAGCAGTTCTTC. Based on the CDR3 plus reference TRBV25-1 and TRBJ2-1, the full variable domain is EADIYQTPRYLVIGTGKKITLECSQTMGHDKMYWYQQDPGMELHLIHYSYGVNSTEKGDLSSESTVSRIRTEHFPLTLESARPSHTSQYLCASTRQGSSYNEQFFGPGTRLTVL.

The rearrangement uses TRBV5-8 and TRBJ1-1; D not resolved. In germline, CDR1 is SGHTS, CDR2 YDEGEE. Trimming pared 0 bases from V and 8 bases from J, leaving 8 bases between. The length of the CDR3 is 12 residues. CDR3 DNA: TGTGCCAGCAGCTTGGTTACATCCGAAGCTTTCTTT. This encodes CASSLVTSEAFF.

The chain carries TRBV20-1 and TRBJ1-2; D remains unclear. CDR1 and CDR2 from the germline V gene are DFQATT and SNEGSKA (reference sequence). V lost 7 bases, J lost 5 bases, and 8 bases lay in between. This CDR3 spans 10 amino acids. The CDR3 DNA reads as TGCAGTGGATCGGGGTATGGCTACACCTTC. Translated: CSGSGYGYTF.

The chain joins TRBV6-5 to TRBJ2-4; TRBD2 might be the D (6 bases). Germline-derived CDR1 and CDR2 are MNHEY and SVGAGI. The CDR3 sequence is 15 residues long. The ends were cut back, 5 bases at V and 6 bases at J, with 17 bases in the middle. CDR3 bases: TGTGCCAGCAGTCGGGGAGCCAGGGAGGTAAACATTCAGTACTTC. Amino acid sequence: CASSRGAREVNIQYF.

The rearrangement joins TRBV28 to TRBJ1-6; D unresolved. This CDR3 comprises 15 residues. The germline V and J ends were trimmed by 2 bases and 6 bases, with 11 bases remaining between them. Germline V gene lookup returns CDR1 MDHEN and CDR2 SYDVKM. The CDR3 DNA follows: TGTGCCAGCAGTTTACCAGAAGTAACTAATTCACCCCTCCACTTT. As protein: CASSLPEVTNSPLHF.